This section outlines one T cell receptor beta chain sequence together with its context. This clonotype was detected a few times. Its antigen remains undetermined. Nothing much larger sits one base from this clone, and base qualities are not available. The data were produced on an Illumina NovaSeq 6000. TCRalpha and TCRbeta cDNA libraries were constructed by 5'RACE with constant-segment primers, with sample barcodes and unique molecular identifiers being introduced. RNA was extracted from every sample with Trizol reagent. The libraries were amplified in two PCR steps, and the second step added a second sample barcode and Illumina TruSeq adapters. The libraries were sequenced on an Illumina NovaSeq using 2 x 150 bp paired-end reads. The source study handled its data this way. Reads were demultiplexed and collapsed into UMI-guided consensus sequences with migec v1.2.7. Using mixcr v2.1.11, UMI consensuses were aligned to TRA and TRB V and J templates and then assembled into clonotypes. A clonotype was counted as expanded or contracted only if both edgeR and NoisET called the change significant, with noise models trained on biological replicates. For edgeR calls, the thresholds were a false discovery rate-adjusted p below 0.01 and a log2 fold-change of 1. As an exploratory analysis of dynamics, PCA with hierarchical clustering was applied to max-normalized trajectories of the 1000 most abundant clonotypes. Separately sequenced CD4+ and CD8+ repertoires were used to assign the CD4 or CD8 phenotype of responding clones. TCRdb took the public reads, trimmed them with fastp at Q25, ran MiXCR for clone calling and kept in-frame beta chains. Entries are consolidated by CDR3 protein sequence, retaining the most common genes and DNA. The V and J calls shown here were made by TCRdb, not taken from the authors' results. The sample includes roughly 150,000 distinct CDR3 sequences, with about 14% observed a single time. In total, the top ten clones hold roughly 15% of the sample.

From its cysteine to its phenylalanine, the CDR3 spans 16 amino acids. Only the CDR3 region is kept as DNA, spanning 48 bases read in frame from base 1. V lost 0 bases and J lost 2 bases, and the count of bases not matched to a germline gene is 4. The germline V gene specifies ENHRY as CDR1 and SYGVKD as CDR2. Ficoll-Paque density gradient centrifugation was used to isolate PBMCs. This sample is drawn from a study of T-cell memory formation after mild COVID-19 (dated by TCRdb to the early 2020s). About the full investigation: Most TCR sequence clusters were specific to one of the two donors. The cohort comprised two young, previously healthy adult volunteers, one female and one male. T-cell clones expanding and contracting after mild COVID-19 in a couple of donors were tracked by longitudinal TCRalpha and TCRbeta repertoire sequencing. Here is what the overall study found, with its caveats: Contracting CD4+ clones were found mainly in CM and EM memory subsets, while CD8+ clones were enriched in EMRA. The second-wave clones that peaked on day 37 were not confirmed to be SARS-CoV-2 specific. Only a couple of mild cases were covered by the study, and larger cohorts that include severe cases with pre-infection samples were considered necessary. Some responding clones were detected in pre-infection memory, which suggested that pre-existing cross-reactive memory T cells had joined the SARS-CoV-2 response. Clones contracting from day 15 to 85 had balanced CD4/CD8 phenotypes, while a second wave expanding from day 15 to 37 was biased towards CD4+.

The rearranged segments are TRBV10-3 and TRBJ2-5; the central 9 bases match TRBD2. The sequenced sample consisted of PBMCs or a T cell subset sorted from them (not recorded which). This receptor was obtained from an adult woman who had mild COVID-19 (a few samples of this study predate the infection). The sample titles of this study are shuffled in the database, so cell type and time point are left out; the donor was told from shared clones. For the CDR3, the sequence is CAISESRTSAQETQYF. Read as DNA, the sequence is TGTGCCATCAGTGAGTCGAGGACTAGCGCTCAAGAGACCCAGTACTTC.